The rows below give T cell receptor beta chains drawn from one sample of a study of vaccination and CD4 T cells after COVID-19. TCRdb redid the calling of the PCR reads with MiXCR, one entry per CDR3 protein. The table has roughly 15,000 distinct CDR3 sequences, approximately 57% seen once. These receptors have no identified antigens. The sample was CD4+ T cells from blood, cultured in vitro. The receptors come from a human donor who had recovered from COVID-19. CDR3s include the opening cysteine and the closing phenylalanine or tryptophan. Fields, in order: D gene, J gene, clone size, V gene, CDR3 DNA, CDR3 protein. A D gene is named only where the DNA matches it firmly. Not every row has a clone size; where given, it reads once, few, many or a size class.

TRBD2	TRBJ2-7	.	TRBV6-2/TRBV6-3	TGTGCCAGCAGGGGACTAGCGGGGACCTACGAGCAGTACTTC	CASRGLAGTYEQYF
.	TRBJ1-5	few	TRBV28	TGTGCCAGCAGTTTAGGGGCCCTACAGTTCAATCAGCCCCAGCATTTT	CASSLGALQFNQPQHF
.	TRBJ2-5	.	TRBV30	TGTGCCTGGAGTGTAGGGGCTATCCAGTACTTC	CAWSVGAIQYF
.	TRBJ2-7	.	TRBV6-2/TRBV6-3	TGTGCCAGCAGTTACTTAAAGCGGGACGAGCAGTACTTC	CASSYLKRDEQYF
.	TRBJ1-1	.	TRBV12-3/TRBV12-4	TGTGCCAGCATCAGGACAGCAGGGGCGAACACTGAAGCTTTCTTT	CASIRTAGANTEAFF
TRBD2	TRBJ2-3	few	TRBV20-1	TGCAGTGCTAGTGGGCTAGCGGGAGGGCCCCGCACAGATACGCAGTATTTT	CSASGLAGGPRTDTQYF
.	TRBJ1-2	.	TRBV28	TGTGCCAGCAGTTTACCGGGTCCGGGTTCGCGTGGCTACACCTTC	CASSLPGPGSRGYTF
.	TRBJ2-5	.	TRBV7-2	TGTGCCAGCAGCCGAATGGGGGTCGAGACCCAGTACTTC	CASSRMGVETQYF
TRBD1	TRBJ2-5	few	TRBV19	TGTGCCAGTAGTCCCCGTGAAGGGGGCGAGGGAGAGACCCAGTACTTC	CASSPREGGEGETQYF
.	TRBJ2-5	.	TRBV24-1	TGTGCCACCAGTGTTGTTCTTGTGGCAGGGGTAGAGACCCAGTACTTC	CATSVVLVAGVETQYF
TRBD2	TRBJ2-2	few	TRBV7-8	TGTGCCAGCAGCTTTCCCCCGGGCGGGAGGGTGGTCGGGGAGCTGTTTTTT	CASSFPPGGRVVGELFF
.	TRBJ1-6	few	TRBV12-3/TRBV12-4	TGTGCCAGCACTCTCTCGCAGGGGAATTCACCCCTCCACTTT	CASTLSQGNSPLHF